This TCR beta chain was identified in a study of T-cell reconstitution after alpha-beta-depleted transplantation in children. Preparation of the TCRbeta library involved a method that used unique molecular identifiers. One entry per CDR3 protein results from TCRdb running MiXCR on the PCR reads. The profile shows about 410,000 distinct CDR3 sequences, about 20% of them singletons. This clonotype has at least ten counts. The length of the CDR3 is 15 residues. Trimming removed 2 bases at V and 1 base at J, with 14 bases between. Germline loops: CDR1 DFQATT, CDR2 SNEGSKA (reference sequence). The sample in question was PBMCs from the stem cell graft donor, obtained from the stem cell graft. This TCR came from a human donor who donated a stem cell graft to a child with acute myeloid leukemia. V gene TRBV20-1 combines with J gene TRBJ1-2, with D tentatively TRBD1 (6 bases). CDR3 sequence: CSARPNRDLNYGYTF. CDR3 DNA sequence: TGCAGTGCTAGACCGAACAGGGACCTTAACTATGGCTACACCTTC.